The TCR beta chain described here comes from a study of technical replicates of blood from a few donors. Clones were read by immunoSEQ multiplex PCR, and TCRdb kept only the in-frame ones, dropping some. The table lists some 67,000 clones, 98% of them singletons. Sequencing was performed on T cells isolated from PBMCs. The TCR originated in a human donor in good health.

The CDR3 nucleotides are TGCGCCAGCAGCCAAGTATTGCGGGAGACCCAGTACTTC. Translation gives CASSQVLRETQYF. The chain has TRBV4-1 and TRBJ2-5; D not certain. Trimming shortened V by 1 base and J by 5 bases, and 8 bases separated the two germline ends. The V gene's germline CDR1 is MGHRA and CDR2 YSYEKL. The CDR3 contains 13 residues.